This TCR beta chain appears in the sequencing data of a study of CD8 T cells in ankylosing spondylitis. Whole-study results and caveats: It appeared that ankylosing spondylitis blood was characterized by a TCR beta motif of fewer than ten highly homologous variants. Reportedly, significant enrichment of disease-linked clones occurred in matched ankylosing spondylitis synovial fluid. Previous work reported some of these motif variants in the synovial fluid and blood of reactive arthritis.

Quantitative molecular-barcoded 5'-RACE generated the TCR beta libraries. TCRdb itself ran the 5' RACE reads through MiXCR, one entry per CDR3 protein. The sample lists about 220,000 distinct CDR3 sequences, around 6.6% seen once, with more than 13% in the top ten. Trimming stripped 8 bases from V and 7 bases from J, with 16 bases between. The CDR3 length is 13 residues. Germline V gene data show CDR1 as MGHDK and CDR2 as SYGVNS. In this sample, this clonotype turned up many times. What it binds is unknown. This clonotype originated in a male donor with ankylosing spondylitis. The rearrangement joins TRBV25-1 to TRBJ2-3; D is uncertain. Sequenced material: blood, either unsorted or a sorted T cell fraction (not recorded which). This CDR3 is CASQPRSLNTQYF. The CDR3 DNA reads TGTGCCAGCCAGCCTAGGAGTCTGAATACGCAGTATTTT.